This TCR beta chain is drawn from a study of T-cell reconstitution after alpha-beta-depleted transplantation in children. For TCRbeta, the library was prepared with unique molecular identifiers. One entry per CDR3 protein results from TCRdb running MiXCR on the PCR reads. The table includes 600,000 to 700,000 distinct CDR3 sequences, roughly 17% detected once. Losses at the gene ends were 6 bases for V and 7 bases for J; bases not matched to a gene: 9. Germline V gives CDR1 LGHNA, CDR2 YSLEER. CDR3 length equals 15 residues. This clonotype was counted a single time. A much more abundant neighbour one base away suggests this may be a read error.

The TCR sequence derives from a human donor who donated a stem cell graft to a child with acute myeloid leukemia. The specimen comprised PBMCs from the stem cell graft donor, sampled from the stem cell graft. This sequence joins TRBV4-3 and TRBJ2-2, with 9 bases lining up with TRBD2. CDR3 nucleotides: TGCGCCAGCAGTCCCAGCGGGGGGATCGGCGGGGAGCTGTTTTTT. Translating it yields CASSPSGGIGGELFF.